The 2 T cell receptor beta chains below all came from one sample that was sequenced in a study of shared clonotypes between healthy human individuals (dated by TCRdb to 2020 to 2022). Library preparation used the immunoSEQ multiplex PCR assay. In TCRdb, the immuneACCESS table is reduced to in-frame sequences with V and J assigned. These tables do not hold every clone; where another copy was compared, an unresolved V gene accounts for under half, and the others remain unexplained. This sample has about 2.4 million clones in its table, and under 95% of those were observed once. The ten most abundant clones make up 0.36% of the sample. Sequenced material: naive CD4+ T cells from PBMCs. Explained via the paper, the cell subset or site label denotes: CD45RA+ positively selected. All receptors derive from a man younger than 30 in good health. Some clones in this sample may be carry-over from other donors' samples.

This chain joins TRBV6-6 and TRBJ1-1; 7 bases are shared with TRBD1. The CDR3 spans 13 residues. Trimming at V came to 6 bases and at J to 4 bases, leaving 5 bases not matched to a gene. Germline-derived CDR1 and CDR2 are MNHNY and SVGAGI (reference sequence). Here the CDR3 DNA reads TGTGCCAGCAGCAGGGGGGAGGGCACTGAAGCTTTCTTT. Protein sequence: CASSRGEGTEAFF.

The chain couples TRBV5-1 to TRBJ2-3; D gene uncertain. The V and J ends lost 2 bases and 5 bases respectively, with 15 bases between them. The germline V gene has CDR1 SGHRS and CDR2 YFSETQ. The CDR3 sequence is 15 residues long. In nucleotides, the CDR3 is TGCGCCAGCAGCTTCGGCCAGGTCGAGCGAGATACGCAGTATTTT. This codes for CASSFGQVERDTQYF.